This TCR beta chain derives from a study of T cells in Graves' hyperthyroidism and ophthalmopathy. Study details: Any treatment followed the collection of peripheral blood at initial diagnosis. General study results and limits: Patients with ophthalmopathy were separated from those with stable hyperthyroidism by a 13 V-J model. Also found in blood were most expanded thyroid clonotypes above 0.001.

Deletions cut 5 bases from V and 0 bases from J, with 11 bases between. Germline V gene data show CDR1 as MDHEN and CDR2 as SYDVKM. This CDR3 comprises 15 residues. Amplified TCR beta CDR3 regions derived from RNA transcripts. The primer set for the first-round RT-PCR of the TCR CDR3 was HTBI. TCRdb processed the multiplex PCR reads anew with MiXCR; each CDR3 protein has one entry. The sample comprises more than 650,000 distinct CDR3 sequences, 14% of which are singletons, and roughly 10% rests with the top ten. When ophthalmopathy did not progress within 18 months, Graves' hyperthyroidism was considered stable. This clonotype was found many times. Its antigen is not known.

V is TRBV28 and J is TRBJ2-4; no clear D. The sequence came from a woman under 30 with Graves' hyperthyroidism. Sequencing used blood. In DNA form, the CDR3 reads TGTGCCAGCAGTAGTGGTACACTAGCCAAAAACATTCAGTACTTC. This gives the protein CASSSGTLAKNIQYF. The full variable domain, its missing parts supplied by reference TRBV28 and TRBJ2-4, is DVKVTQSSRYLVKRTGEKVFLECVQDMDHENMFWYRQDPGLGLRLIYFSYDVKMKEKGDIPEGYSVSREKKERFSLILESASTNQTSMYLCASSSGTLAKNIQYFGAGTRLSVL.